This is a list of T cell receptor beta chains from one sample in a study of beta chain features in type 1 diabetes. Method: immunoSEQ multiplex PCR; TCRdb's copy keeps in-frame clones and lacks some. The table lists about 700,000 clones, around an eighth of them singletons. Sequencing was carried out using naive CD4+ T cells from blood. All receptors derive from a man younger than 35 with type 1 diabetes. CDR3s include the opening cysteine and the closing phenylalanine or tryptophan.

14,TRBJ2-5,TRBV6-6,CASTPGLAEETQYF
17,TRBJ1-1,TRBV9,CASSAQPGQGANTEAFF
18,TRBJ1-6,TRBV27,CASSLLSGNGLVRSSLHF
14,-,TRBV25-1,CASSGPGQGGEQYF
18,TRBJ1-1,TRBV7-9,CASSLAWDTTGFVAEAFF
15,TRBJ2-3,TRBV7-3,CASSRTGQGTDTQYF
15,TRBJ2-1,TRBV15,CATSNPAGWYNEQFF
15,TRBJ2-1,TRBV10-3,CAISGFGKGYNEQFF
15,TRBJ1-2,TRBV18,CASATTGTGDYGYTF
16,TRBJ2-1,TRBV6-1,CASSGTGTQVYNEQFF
11,TRBJ2-7,TRBV13,CASSLGYEQYF
13,TRBJ1-5,TRBV12-5,CATLGASNQPQHF
16,TRBJ2-3,TRBV9,CASSPRLAGAGDTQYF
13,TRBJ1-2,TRBV29-1,CSVGGTGDYGYTF
15,TRBJ1-3,TRBV27,CASRLDSGSGNTIYF
16,TRBJ2-2,TRBV7-8,CASSLTPTPGTGELFF
11,TRBJ1-1,TRBV11-2,CASSPVAEAFF
14,TRBJ2-3,TRBV11-3,CASSLTGYTDTQYF
13,TRBJ1-5,TRBV6-5,CASSYYRGQPQHF
16,TRBJ2-2,TRBV2,CASSESGLGATGELFF
14,TRBJ1-1,TRBV7-9,CASSLKSLNTEAFF
15,TRBJ1-2,TRBV15,CATSRDKQLPYGYTF
13,TRBJ1-2,TRBV10-3,CAISARTINGYTF
12,TRBJ2-1,TRBV9,CASSPVVNEQFF
17,TRBJ2-3,TRBV11-2,CASSPIGSGPSRDTQYF
14,TRBJ2-5,TRBV5-6,CASSQTDDGETQYF
13,TRBJ1-1,TRBV7-8,CASSLAQNTEAFF
17,TRBJ2-3,TRBV9,CASSFRSRDRYLDTQYF
15,TRBJ2-4,TRBV30,CAWSGLAVTKNIQYF
13,TRBJ2-3,TRBV2,CASLKGGRDTQYF
17,TRBJ2-5,TRBV10-1,CASSDSGRDRGYETQYF
13,TRBJ2-5,TRBV10-3,CAIMQGSRETQYF
14,TRBJ2-3,TRBV28,CASRWTSGTDTQYF
13,TRBJ2-4,TRBV30,CAWMAQGIHIQYF
16,TRBJ2-1,TRBV30,CAWTSIEAGGPDEQFF
14,TRBJ1-5,TRBV10-3,CAISTGYSNQPQHF
14,TRBJ2-3,TRBV19,CASSIGQSTDTQYF
16,TRBJ2-3,TRBV18,CASSPGTSGGTDTQYF
13,TRBJ1-2,TRBV11-3,CASSLGQTYGYTF
12,TRBJ2-1,TRBV5-1,CASSLDYSEQFF
11,TRBJ2-7,TRBV30,CAWSGYYEQYF
11,TRBJ2-7,TRBV19,CATSGGYEQYF
14,TRBJ1-5,TRBV7-9,CASSSAGGNQPQHF
13,TRBJ2-7,TRBV7-2,CASSFQGTNLQYF